The 25 T cell receptor beta chains below were found in one sample sequenced in a study of shared clonotypes between healthy human individuals. The table came from immunoSEQ multiplex PCR; TCRdb's copy has only in-frame clones and leaves some out. The sample consists of more than 2 million clones, about 95% of them appearing once. CD45RO-negative CD8 cells positively selected for CCR7 made up the naive population, which excluded terminally differentiated effector memory CD45RA+ cells. Sequencing input: naive CD8+ T cells sorted from blood. Receptors originate from a man aged 18 to 29 in good health.

The V gene is TRBV6-4, the J gene TRBJ1-1; D is unresolved. The V end was cut by 5 bases, the J end by 2 bases, with 9 bases between. There are 13 residues in the CDR3. Looked up from germline, CDR1 is MRHNA and CDR2 is SNTAGT. CDR3 DNA sequence: TGTGCCAGCAGTTACAGACCCAACACTGAAGCTTTCTTT. Its protein is CASSYRPNTEAFF.

A note on this clone: This same CDR3 is encoded by further DNA sequences in the sample. The V gene is TRBV7-9, the J gene TRBJ2-7, with no clear D. Per the germline V gene, CDR1 is SEHNR and CDR2 is FQNEAQ (reference sequence). The ends were cut back, 0 bases at V and 0 bases at J, with 6 bases in the middle. CDR3 length equals 14 residues. DNA for the CDR3: TGTGCCAGCAGCTTAGCAGGGTACTCCTACGAGCAGTACTTC. Amino acid sequence: CASSLAGYSYEQYF.

The CDR3 DNA is TGTGCCATCCTTCGGGACAACACCTACGAGCAGTACTTC. Translating it yields CAILRDNTYEQYF. This sequence joins TRBV10-3 and TRBJ2-7; the D gene is possibly TRBD1 (6 bases). CDR3 length: 13 amino acids. Germline loops: CDR1 ENHRY, CDR2 SYGVKD. Trimming left V 8 bases short and J 2 bases short, with 13 bases between.

The chain joins TRBV6-5 to TRBJ2-3, with D possibly matching TRBD2 (6 bases). CDR1 and CDR2 from the germline V gene are MNHEY and SVGAGI. The CDR3 sequence is 15 residues long. Trimming cost V 1 base and J 3 bases, with 11 bases left between them. CDR3 protein: CASSYFTGETDTQYF. For the CDR3, the DNA is TGTGCCAGCAGTTACTTTACGGGAGAAACAGATACGCAGTATTTT.

The chain is built from TRBV10-2 and TRBJ2-1; 10 bases are shared with TRBD2. The CDR3 sequence is 14 residues long. Germline-derived CDR1 and CDR2 are WSHSY and SAAADI. With V trimmed by 4 bases and J by 6 bases, 3 bases remained unmatched. CDR3 bases: TGCGCCAGCAGTGCACTAGCGGGAACCAATGAGCAGTTCTTC. Translated, it gives CASSALAGTNEQFF.

The rearrangement joins TRBV2 to TRBJ2-7; D may be TRBD1 or TRBD2 (6 bases each). V lost 3 bases and J lost 7, with 34 bases in between. The CDR3 covers 20 residues. Germline CDR1 and CDR2: SNHLY and FYNNEI. As DNA, the CDR3 is TGTGCCAGCAGTGAGGAACAGGGCGGCCGAACTAGCCCTCTAGTTCGGGAGCAGTACTTC. Its protein product is CASSEEQGGRTSPLVREQYF.

V usage is TRBV29-1 and J usage is TRBJ2-4; D gene unclear. Per germline, CDR1 SQVTM and CDR2 ANQGSEA. The V end was cut by 0 bases, the J end by 0 bases, with 18 bases between. The CDR3 sequence is 18 residues long. DNA of the CDR3: TGCAGCGTTGAAGATCTCCACCATGAAGACCTAGCCAAAAACATTCAGTACTTC. Its translation: CSVEDLHHEDLAKNIQYF.

Comment on this clone: Other nucleotide sequences from this sample produce the same CDR3. The rearrangement links TRBV9 to TRBJ1-3; no firm D call. The germline V gene encodes CDR1 SGDLS and CDR2 YYNGEE. There are 15 residues in the CDR3. Trimming shortened V by 0 bases and J by 0 bases, and 7 bases separated the two germline ends. Here the CDR3 reads CASSVEASSGNTIYF. The CDR3 nucleotides are TGTGCCAGCAGCGTAGAGGCCAGCTCTGGAAACACCATATATTTT. Full variable domain (remainder filled in from reference TRBV9 and TRBJ1-3): DSGVTQTPKHLITATGQRVTLRCSPRSGDLSVYWYQQSLDQGLQFLIQYYNGEERAKGNILERFSAQQFPDLHSELNLSSLELGDSALYFCASSVEASSGNTIYFGEGSWLTVV.

The V gene is TRBV4-1, the J gene TRBJ2-7, with D maybe TRBD1 (6 bases). With 1 base removed from V and 7 bases from J, the gap between germline ends came to 17 bases. Germline V CDR1 and CDR2: MGHRA, YSYEKL. The CDR3 runs 15 residues. The DNA for the CDR3 is TGCGCCAGCAGCCAAGTGTGGGGACAACTTGTTGAGCAGTACTTC. It yields the protein CASSQVWGQLVEQYF.

This chain joins TRBV18 and TRBJ2-2; TRBD2 is a possible D gene (6 bases). Germline CDR1 reads KGHSH; CDR2 reads LQKENI. The CDR3 sequence is 15 residues long. V lost 6 bases and J 2 bases, leaving 13 bases between the germline ends. The CDR3 loop reads CASSRGAVNTGELFF. The CDR3 nucleotides read TGTGCCAGCTCCCGCGGGGCCGTTAACACCGGGGAGCTGTTTTTT.

The gene calls are TRBV4-1 and TRBJ1-2; D is possibly TRBD1 (6 bases). Germline CDR1 is MGHRA and CDR2 is YSYEKL. Trimming stripped 8 bases from V and 5 bases from J, with 18 bases between. The CDR3 loop spans 14 amino acids. The CDR3 nucleotides are TGCGCCAGCGGGACAAGACAGGACCTGTATGGCTACACCTTC. This sequence encodes CASGTRQDLYGYTF.

As concerns this clone: Other DNA variants within this sample encode the same CDR3. V usage is TRBV11-2 and J usage is TRBJ2-7; no definite D call. The CDR3 is 13 residues long. The V gene lost 1 base and the J gene lost 3 bases, with 7 bases spanning the gap. Germline CDR1 and CDR2: SGHAT and FQNNGV. The CDR3 DNA reads TGTGCCAGCAGCTTAGGGCCGAACTACGAGCAGTACTTC. As protein: CASSLGPNYEQYF. The full variable domain, completed using reference TRBV11-2 and TRBJ2-7, is EAGVAQSPRYKIIEKRQSVAFWCNPISGHATLYWYQQILGQGPKLLIQFQNNGVVDDSQLPKDRFSAERLKGVDSTLKIQPAKLEDSAVYLCASSLGPNYEQYFGPGTRLTVT.

The chain recombines TRBV4-1 with TRBJ1-2; 7 bases match TRBD1. V lost 4 bases and J lost 4; bases outside the gene matches: 12. The CDR3 sequence is 16 residues long. Germline values: CDR1 MGHRA, CDR2 YSYEKL. CDR3 in DNA: TGCGCCAGCAGCCCGCAGGAGGGGGCTGGTCTCTATGGCTACACCTTC. Translated: CASSPQEGAGLYGYTF.

The CDR3 bases are TGCGCCAGCAGCCCTAGGGAAGAGGGAGATACGCAGTATTTT. This sequence encodes CASSPREEGDTQYF. This sequence joins TRBV4-3 and TRBJ2-3; the D gene is possibly TRBD2 (5 bases). The CDR3 contains 14 residues. The germline gives CDR1 LGHNA, CDR2 YSLEER. Deletions cut 4 bases from V and 5 bases from J, with 13 bases between.

The gene calls are TRBV6-5 and TRBJ1-1; 7 bases align to TRBD1. V was clipped by 7 bases and J by 1 base; unmatched bases: 0. The CDR3 sequence is 12 residues long. In germline, CDR1 is MNHEY, CDR2 SVGAGI. DNA for the CDR3: TGTGCCAGCAACAGGGGGAACACTGAAGCTTTCTTT. Amino acid sequence: CASNRGNTEAFF.

The J gene is TRBJ2-7, the V gene TRBV11-2; 13 bases line up with TRBD2. The trim removed 5 bases at V and 5 bases at J, leaving 9 bases unmatched. Per the germline V gene, CDR1 is SGHAT and CDR2 is FQNNGV. The CDR3 is 16 amino acids. This chain's CDR3 is CASSPWTSGSNDEQYF. CDR3 nucleotides: TGTGCCAGCAGCCCATGGACTAGCGGGAGTAACGACGAGCAGTACTTC. Looking up the rest from reference TRBV11-2 and TRBJ2-7 gives the full variable domain: EAGVAQSPRYKIIEKRQSVAFWCNPISGHATLYWYQQILGQGPKLLIQFQNNGVVDDSQLPKDRFSAERLKGVDSTLKIQPAKLEDSAVYLCASSPWTSGSNDEQYFGPGTRLTVT.

The chain links TRBV29-1 to TRBJ2-5; perhaps TRBD1 as D (5 bases). Trimming took 6 bases from V and 2 from J, leaving 13 bases between them. CDR3 length: 13 residues. Per the germline V gene, CDR1 is SQVTM and CDR2 is ANQGSEA. CDR3 coding DNA: TGCAGCGTAAGTCCAGGGTCACAAGAGACCCAGTACTTC. Translation gives CSVSPGSQETQYF.

J is TRBJ2-2 and V is TRBV6-6; possibly TRBD1 for D (6 bases). Looked up from germline, CDR1 is MNHNY and CDR2 is SVGAGI (reference sequence). Trimming left V 9 bases short and J 5 bases short, with 13 bases between. The CDR3 has 13 residues. The DNA for the CDR3 is TGTGCCAGTTACAGGGTTTCGACCGGGGAGCTGTTTTTT. This gives the protein CASYRVSTGELFF.

This chain uses TRBV2 with TRBJ2-3; D might be TRBD1 (6 bases). With 3 bases removed from V and 2 bases from J, the gap between germline ends came to 12 bases. Per germline, CDR1 SNHLY and CDR2 FYNNEI. This CDR3 has 15 residues. The CDR3 DNA reads TGTGCCAGCAGTGACCTGACAGGCATCACAGATACGCAGTATTTT. The encoded protein is CASSDLTGITDTQYF.

V gene TRBV27 combines with J gene TRBJ1-1; no clear D gene. The germline V and J ends were trimmed by 2 bases and 5 bases, with 18 bases remaining between them. Per germline, CDR1 MNHEY and CDR2 SMNVEV (reference sequence). This CDR3 has 16 amino acids. The chain's CDR3 is CASSLPTPGIETEAFF. CDR3 in DNA: TGTGCCAGCAGTTTACCCACCCCGGGCATAGAAACTGAAGCTTTCTTT.

The rearrangement uses TRBV11-2 and TRBJ1-5; D is unclear. The CDR3 spans 18 residues. The V gene lost 2 bases and the J gene lost 3 bases, with 20 bases spanning the gap. Germline V CDR1 and CDR2: SGHAT, FQNNGV. In DNA form, the CDR3 reads TGTGCCAGCAGCTTAAGACCGAGCGGTCCAGCTTCCAATCAGCCCCAGCATTTT. Amino acids: CASSLRPSGPASNQPQHF.

The chain employs TRBV6-5 and TRBJ1-2; unclear D gene. The CDR3 length is 16 residues. The germline V gene encodes CDR1 MNHEY and CDR2 SVGAGI. V was clipped by 0 bases and J by 5 bases, with 16 bases between them. CDR3 in DNA: TGTGCCAGCAGTTACTCGAAGACGGGATTATATTATGGCTACACCTTC. The encoded protein is CASSYSKTGLYYGYTF.

V usage is TRBV12-5 and J usage is TRBJ2-3; 8 nucleotides agree with TRBD1. In germline, CDR1 is LGHNT, CDR2 FRNRAP. Trimming cost V 1 base and J 5 bases; bases outside gene matches: 5. The CDR3 runs to 15 residues. For the CDR3, the DNA is TGTGCTAGTGGTTTGGGGACAGGGTTGTTAGATACGCAGTATTTT. It encodes CASGLGTGLLDTQYF. Supplemented by reference TRBV12-5 and TRBJ2-3, the full variable domain reads DARVTQTPRHKVTEMGQEVTMRCQPILGHNTVFWYRQTMMQGLELLAYFRNRAPLDDSGMPKDRFSAEMPDATLATLKIQPSEPRDSAVYFCASGLGTGLLDTQYFGPGTRLTVL.

The chain's CDR3 is CASRPNSMDRGSYEQYF. In DNA, the CDR3 is TGTGCCAGCAGACCGAATAGCATGGACAGGGGCTCCTACGAGCAGTACTTC. The rearrangement uses TRBV28 and TRBJ2-7; TRBD1 matches at 9 bases. This CDR3 contains 17 residues. CDR1 MDHEN and CDR2 SYDVKM come from the germline V gene. V trimming: 6 bases; J trimming: 0 bases; junction bases outside the gene matches: 12.

The chain couples TRBV2 to TRBJ2-7, with a possible D match to TRBD2 (5 bases). Germline CDR1 SNHLY, CDR2 FYNNEI. The V end was cut by 3 bases, the J end by 3 bases, with 24 bases between. This CDR3 has 18 residues. DNA for the CDR3: TGTGCCAGCAGTGACGTCGACGGCCCGGAGGTAGACTTCTACGAGCAGTACTTC. Residues: CASSDVDGPEVDFYEQYF.